This T cell receptor beta chain was obtained from a study of cytotoxic CD8 clonotypes in ibrutinib-treated CLL. Study context: The patient breakdown showed roughly ten relapsed/refractory and some 16 treatment-naive cases, with fewer than 18 IGHV unmutated. Patients gave response samples after a median approximately 11 months of treatment, range 6 to 36.

TCRdb keeps only in-frame clones here, not all; method: immunoSEQ multiplex PCR. Of around 250,000 clones listed, less than 75% were seen once; the top ten hold roughly 15%. Trimming pared 6 bases from V and 4 bases from J, leaving 22 bases between. This CDR3 comprises 17 residues. Germline V gene lookup returns CDR1 MDHEN and CDR2 SYDVKM. The specimen was PBMCs, collected after 24 months of ibrutinib treatment. The chain carries TRBV28 and TRBJ1-5, with D possibly matching TRBD1 (6 bases). This TCR was sampled from a human donor with chronic lymphocytic leukemia. The CDR3 DNA is TGTGCCAGCAGGCGGGACATCAGGCCGTGGAAGAATCAGCCCCAGCATTTT. This sequence encodes CASRRDIRPWKNQPQHF.